This entry concerns a single TCR beta chain. This specimen belongs to a study of T cells in Graves' hyperthyroidism and ophthalmopathy. TCR beta CDR3 sequences were amplified from RNA transcripts. HTBI primers were the set used in a first-round RT-PCR of the TCR CDR3. TCRdb reprocessed the multiplex PCR reads via MiXCR and lists one record per CDR3 protein. Here the sample spans more than 150,000 distinct CDR3 sequences, about a sixth being singletons. Trimming took 0 bases from V and 3 from J; bases not matched to a gene: 15. CDR3 length equals 20 residues. Germline values: CDR1 SGHDN, CDR2 FVKESK. The rearrangement joins TRBV14 to TRBJ1-5; TRBD1 matches at 9 bases. The clonotype comes from a woman between 50 and 59 years old with Graves' hyperthyroidism. Sequencing input: blood. CDR3 sequence: CASSQEMDRGLVASNQPQHF. The CDR3, as DNA: TGTGCCAGCAGCCAAGAAATGGACAGGGGATTAGTAGCTTCCAATCAGCCCCAGCATTTT.